Listed below are T cell receptor beta chains from one sample, sequenced in a study of blood T cell repertoires in COVID-19. Produced via immunoSEQ multiplex PCR; TCRdb's table is partial and in-frame only. Here the sample spans 200,000 to 250,000 clones, around nine tenths being singletons. The sequenced material came from peripheral blood. Receptors originate from a man aged 55-75 years with acute or convalescent COVID-19. The conserved cysteine and the conserved F or W are not part of the CDR3 here. Each record gives: CDR3 protein, V gene.

CDR3: ASSETGLLGYT; V: TRBV5-1
CDR3: ASSTGTGGASYEQY; V: TRBV7-6
CDR3: ASSLDRGTDTQY; V: TRBV11-2
CDR3: ASSLEARRYQETQY; V: TRBV23-1
CDR3: ASRKFRDRDTEAF; V: TRBV2
CDR3: ASSPNLGEQY; V: TRBV12-3/TRBV12-4
CDR3: ASSSGTGSTDTQY; V: TRBV11-3
CDR3: ASSLRDTPNYGYT; V: TRBV5-1
CDR3: AWRGTTGGVYGYT; V: TRBV30
CDR3: ASSYSTGGLGEQY; V: TRBV6-5
CDR3: ASSVSISARRQGRETQY; V: TRBV9
CDR3: ASSPDRGLENTEAF; V: TRBV18
CDR3: ASSIVADSPYEQY; V: TRBV19
CDR3: ATSDSSGGLTDTQY; V: TRBV24-1
CDR3: ASSQYKAGSSDYGYT; V: TRBV11-2
CDR3: SVEFAFGTVNTEAF; V: TRBV29-1
CDR3: ASSIPEGAGGYT; V: TRBV28
CDR3: ASSYLTGSTEAF; V: TRBV6-5
CDR3: AISRTSGLTSTDTQY; V: TRBV10-3
CDR3: ASNSGPRQGGNTIY; V: TRBV28
CDR3: ASSYGGFAEAF; V: TRBV6-2/TRBV6-3
CDR3: ASSLVAQGARETQY; V: TRBV5-5
CDR3: SVNFGPYNEQF; V: TRBV29-1
CDR3: ASSFISGNGYT; V: TRBV7-9
CDR3: ASSLTSDSFYEQY; V: TRBV6-2/TRBV6-3
CDR3: ASSLGFRGGNEKLF; V: TRBV7-8
CDR3: ASSDLKFVGDQETQY; V: TRBV2
CDR3: SLGRGSPDTQY; V: TRBV29-1
CDR3: ASSDSTGTGDSPLH; V: TRBV6-4
CDR3: ASSLRLRQVSNQPQH; V: TRBV19
CDR3: ASSLTGGTDTQY; V: TRBV7-2
CDR3: ASSLGPGPGANVLT; V: TRBV5-6
CDR3: ASSNLLAGGHNEQF; V: TRBV19
CDR3: ASSPRGDYGYT; V: TRBV18
CDR3: ASSDPRTGPYGYT; V: TRBV28
CDR3: ASTKLLPGGEQY; V: TRBV7-8
CDR3: ASSLQGARTEAF; V: TRBV5-4
CDR3: ASSQERWTGGYT; V: TRBV14
CDR3: ASSQDRRANSPLH; V: TRBV4-3
CDR3: ASSPRGNGNEQY; V: TRBV3-1/TRBV3-2
CDR3: ASSYTGGYGYT; V: TRBV6-5
CDR3: ASSYSQGSAYEQY; V: TRBV6-2/TRBV6-3
CDR3: AISESLGGGTGSYNEQF; V: TRBV10-3
CDR3: ASSPDTKHGYT; V: TRBV28
CDR3: ASSRPGRETQY; V: TRBV28